One and the same sample provided the 29 T cell receptor beta chains below, sequenced in a study of blood T cells in healthy people across ages. A second PCR, run for 7 to 11 cycles, used a sample-barcoded 5' primer plus a J-beta primer mix. TCRdb reanalysed the 5' RACE reads using MiXCR and keeps one entry per CDR3 protein. The profile shows 630,000 or so distinct CDR3 sequences, roughly 30% of them singletons. Sequenced sample: blood. These receptors all stem from an elderly woman in good health.

This clonotype showed up many times. This rearrangement joins TRBV6-2 or TRBV6-3 to TRBJ2-1; 7 positions match TRBD2. V lost 4 bases to trimming and J lost 0 bases; unmatched junction nucleotides: 3. In germline, CDR1 is MNHEY, CDR2 SVGEGT. The CDR3 is made up of 15 amino acids. CDR3 region: CASSSGGGSYNEQFF. The CDR3 DNA reads TGTGCCAGCAGTTCTGGGGGGGGCTCCTACAATGAGCAGTTCTTC.

The table lists this clonotype with many counts. The rearrangement links TRBV7-2 to TRBJ2-7, with D possibly matching TRBD2 (5 bases). V dropped 1 base and J dropped 2 bases, with 9 bases sitting between them. The germline CDR1 and CDR2 sequences are SGHTA and FQGNSA. The CDR3 is made up of 14 amino acids. CDR3 region: CASSLGPGAYEQYF. The CDR3 DNA sequence: TGTGCCAGCAGCTTAGGCCCCGGGGCCTACGAGCAGTACTTC.

The chain carries TRBV20-1 and TRBJ1-4, with unresolved D. This CDR3 has 12 amino acids. The germline V gene encodes CDR1 DFQATT and CDR2 SNEGSKA (reference sequence). Between the trimmed V and J ends, which lost 4 bases and 14 bases, there was a span of 17 bases. CDR3 sequence reads: CSANEEVERLFF. DNA of the CDR3: TGCAGTGCTAACGAGGAGGTTGAAAGGCTGTTTTTT.

Ten or more counts support this clonotype. This chain connects TRBV20-1 to TRBJ2-4; 9 bases map to TRBD1. This CDR3 is built from 17 residues. V lost 0 bases and J lost 4; bases outside the gene matches: 10. Germline V gene lookup returns CDR1 DFQATT and CDR2 SNEGSKA (reference sequence). The CDR3 reads CSARDDLPGTGKNIQYF. The CDR3 region has the DNA TGCAGTGCTAGAGACGACCTTCCCGGGACAGGGAAAAACATTCAGTACTTC.

The genes are TRBV7-2 and TRBJ1-2; D uncertain. V lost 6 bases and J lost 0, with 5 bases in between. Germline V gives CDR1 SGHTA, CDR2 FQGNSA. This CDR3 region has 12 residues. CDR3 nucleotides: TGTGCCAGCAGACAGCCTAACTATGGCTACACCTTC. Translating it yields CASRQPNYGYTF.

About this clonotype itself: This sequence may be a read error, since a much larger clone differs from it by one base. J is TRBJ2-7 and V is TRBV12-3 or TRBV12-4; possibly TRBD2 for D (6 bases). The CDR3 runs to 14 residues. V was pared by 4 bases and J by 0 bases, with 10 bases between. The CDR3, as DNA: TGTGCCAGCAGTTGGGGGGTTCTCTCCTACGAGCAGTACTTC. Protein: CASSWGVLSYEQYF.

On this clonotype: A much bigger clone sits one base away, suggesting this may be a read error. This chain's CDR3 is CASSLEPWREQYF. The CDR3 DNA reads as TGTGCCAGCAGCTTAGAACCCTGGAGGGAGCAGTACTTC. The chain links TRBV7-9 to TRBJ2-7, with D possibly being TRBD2 (5 bases). V lost 1 base and J 7 bases, leaving 11 bases between the germline ends. The CDR3 covers 13 residues. Per germline, CDR1 SEHNR and CDR2 FQNEAQ (reference sequence).

This chain connects TRBV6-2 or TRBV6-3 to TRBJ1-2; 8 bases are shared with TRBD1. Per germline, CDR1 MNHEY and CDR2 SVGEGT. J lost 2 bases, V lost 10 bases, and 6 bases had no gene match. The CDR3 is 13 amino acids. CDR3 nucleotides: TGTGCCACCTGGACAGGGCTAAACTATGGCTACACCTTC. Its translation is CATWTGLNYGYTF.

This clonotype was counted at least ten times. The CDR3, as DNA: TGCAGTGCTACGACAGGGGGGGTATCGGGGAATGAGCAGTTCTTC. Translation gives CSATTGGVSGNEQFF. The genes are TRBV20-1 and TRBJ2-1; 9 bases map to TRBD1. V was pared by 4 bases and J by 7 bases, with 11 bases of the junction left unmatched. CDR1 DFQATT and CDR2 SNEGSKA come from the germline V gene (reference sequence). The CDR3 has 15 residues.

V is TRBV29-1 and J is TRBJ1-1; TRBD1 matches at 7 bases. The CDR3 spans 12 residues. From germline, CDR1 is SQVTM and CDR2 ANQGSEA. Trimming cost V 5 bases and J 8 bases; bases outside gene matches: 8. The CDR3 bases are TGCAGCGTTCAAAAGGGGGCCGAAGAAGCTTTCTTT. Residues: CSVQKGAEEAFF.

The sample holds many counts of this clonotype. The chain uses TRBV3-1 and TRBJ2-5; D is unclear. Germline lookup yields CDR1 LGHDT and CDR2 YNNKEL (reference sequence). The CDR3 sequence is 14 residues long. V dropped 0 bases and J dropped 3 bases, with 8 bases sitting between them. The CDR3 sequence: CASSQEWTEETQYF. The CDR3 bases are TGTGCCAGCAGCCAAGAATGGACCGAAGAGACCCAGTACTTC.

This clonotype was observed at least ten times. The V and J genes are TRBV20-1 and TRBJ2-1; maybe TRBD2 (5 bases). The CDR3 loop spans 13 amino acids. Trimming pared 1 base from V and 6 bases from J, leaving 10 bases between. Germline lookup yields CDR1 DFQATT and CDR2 SNEGSKA (reference sequence). CDR3 coding DNA: TGCAGTGCTAGAGCTCCTAGCCGCAATGAGCAGTTCTTC. Translation gives CSARAPSRNEQFF.

This clonotype was recorded a few times. The V gene is TRBV5-6, the J gene TRBJ2-4; unclear D gene. The end of the DNA fits TRBJ2-7 better, so the J call may be wrong. In germline, CDR1 is SGHDT, CDR2 YYEEEE. This CDR3 has 13 residues. The CDR3, as DNA: TGTGCCAGCAGCTTGAGGCCACTATACGAGCAGTACTTC. Amino acids: CASSLRPLYEQYF.

This clonotype was seen repeatedly, ten times or more. The gene calls are TRBV7-2 and TRBJ2-7; 12 bases fit TRBD2. Trimming took 5 bases from V and 5 from J; bases not matched to a gene: 7. This CDR3 is built from 15 residues. The V gene's germline CDR1 is SGHTA and CDR2 FQGNSA. CDR3 amino acids: CASSPLAGGPDEQYF. The CDR3 nucleotides read TGTGCCAGCAGCCCTCTAGCGGGGGGGCCGGACGAGCAGTACTTC.

J is TRBJ1-2 and V is TRBV29-1; tentative D call: TRBD1 (5 bases). This CDR3 has 11 amino acids. The germline V and J ends were trimmed by 2 bases and 7 bases, with 8 bases remaining between them. Germline loops: CDR1 SQVTM, CDR2 ANQGSEA. The CDR3 region is CSVEQGGGYTF. CDR3 bases: TGCAGCGTTGAACAGGGAGGTGGCTACACCTTC.

This clonotype came up many times. This sequence joins TRBV7-2 and TRBJ1-2, with a tentative D call TRBD1 (5 bases). The CDR3 contains 15 residues. Trimming took 4 bases from V and 8 from J, leaving 20 bases between them. The germline V gene has CDR1 SGHTA and CDR2 FQGNSA. CDR3 sequence reads: CASSYETGPRLGYTF. The CDR3 bases are TGTGCCAGCAGCTACGAAACGGGACCGCGTCTGGGCTACACCTTC.

This clonotype appeared once. This chain uses TRBV19 with TRBJ2-2; the D is unclear. The ends were cut back, 8 bases at V and 7 bases at J, with 20 bases in the middle. Germline V gives CDR1 LNHDA, CDR2 SQIVND (reference sequence). This CDR3 has 15 amino acids. CDR3 residues: CASGNTNSVSGELFF. The CDR3 coding sequence is TGTGCCAGTGGCAATACGAACTCGGTTAGCGGGGAGCTGTTTTTT. Filled out from reference TRBV19 and TRBJ2-2, the complete variable domain reads DGGITQSPKYLFRKEGQNVTLSCEQNLNHDAMYWYRQDPGQGLRLIYYSQIVNDFQKGDIAEGYSVSREKKESFPLTVTSAQKNPTAFYLCASGNTNSVSGELFFGEGSRLTVL.

This clonotype was counted many times. The chain carries TRBV9 and TRBJ1-1; D unclear. V was pared by 0 bases and J by 1 base, with 7 bases between. The CDR3 sequence is 14 residues long. The germline V gene encodes CDR1 SGDLS and CDR2 YYNGEE. The CDR3 reads CASSVVQSNTEAFF. The CDR3 DNA sequence: TGTGCCAGCAGCGTAGTACAGTCGAACACTGAAGCTTTCTTT.

This clonotype has a count of ten or more. The V gene is TRBV6-2 or TRBV6-3, the J gene TRBJ2-3; 8 bases match TRBD2. J gave up 3 bases and V 0 bases, and 17 bases lay outside the gene matches. Germline V gene sequence: CDR1 MNHEY, CDR2 SVGEGT. CDR3 size: 20 residues. CDR3 loop: CASSYSSTDGGADGTDTQYF. The CDR3 nucleotides read TGTGCCAGCAGTTACTCAAGTACGGACGGGGGGGCCGATGGTACAGATACGCAGTATTTT.

Points on this clonotype: One end of the junction varies from germline; a read error may be responsible. The J gene is TRBJ2-7, the V gene TRBV7-2, with 8 bases lining up with TRBD2. The CDR3 is 15 residues long. Germline V CDR1 and CDR2: SGHTA, FQGNSA. The CDR3 DNA reads as TGTGCCAACAGCTTAGCGGGAAACAGCGCAAATGAGCAGTACTTC. Translating gives CANSLAGNSANEQYF.

The rearrangement uses TRBV20-1 and TRBJ2-5; D is perhaps TRBD2 (7 bases). Looked up from germline, CDR1 is DFQATT and CDR2 is SNEGSKA (reference sequence). The V end was cut by 2 bases, the J end by 3 bases, with 16 bases between. CDR3 length: 15 amino acids. As DNA, the CDR3 is TGCAGTGCTAGAAGTGGGGGGGCAGCCAAAGAGACCCAGTACTTC. It is translated as CSARSGGAAKETQYF.

The rearrangement joins TRBV20-1 to TRBJ1-5; 9 bases are a match to TRBD1. There are 17 residues in the CDR3. V lost 1 base to trimming and J lost 6 bases; unmatched junction nucleotides: 13. Germline lookup yields CDR1 DFQATT and CDR2 SNEGSKA (reference sequence). CDR3 region: CSARAEAGQGGGQPQHF. The CDR3 DNA reads as TGCAGTGCTAGAGCTGAGGCGGGACAGGGAGGAGGTCAGCCCCAGCATTTT.

The V gene is TRBV20-1, the J gene TRBJ2-3; 9 bases align to TRBD1. CDR1 DFQATT and CDR2 SNEGSKA come from the germline V gene (reference sequence). This CDR3 has 13 amino acids. V gave up 6 bases and J gave up 2 bases; unmatched junction bases: 3. CDR3 region: CSAGDRDTDTQYF. The CDR3, as DNA: TGCAGTGCGGGGGACAGGGACACAGATACGCAGTATTTT.

Notes on this clonotype: This may stem from a read error, because a much larger clone lies one nucleotide away. The chain joins TRBV29-1 to TRBJ1-5, with TRBD1 matching 8 bases. The CDR3 spans 13 residues. J gave up 2 bases and V 6 bases, and 3 bases lay outside the gene matches. The germline V gene encodes CDR1 SQVTM and CDR2 ANQGSEA. This CDR3 reads CSVTGAGNQPQHF. In nucleotides, the CDR3 is TGCAGCGTGACAGGGGCCGGCAATCAGCCCCAGCATTTT.

The sample holds many counts of this clonotype. The chain joins TRBV3-1 to TRBJ1-5; possible D gene TRBD1, 5 bases. The CDR3 runs to 15 residues. CDR1 and CDR2 (germline): LGHDT, YNNKEL (reference sequence). Trimming removed 1 base from V and 0 bases from J, with 7 bases in between. The CDR3 nucleotides read TGTGCCAGCAGCCAAGGACAGAATAGCAATCAGCCCCAGCATTTT. Translating gives CASSQGQNSNQPQHF.

This chain connects TRBV5-1 to TRBJ1-2; a weak D match, TRBD1 (6 bases). Trimming stripped 4 bases from V and 4 bases from J, with 14 bases between. Germline CDR1 is SGHRS and CDR2 is YFSETQ. The CDR3 is 14 amino acids. The CDR3 bases are TGCGCCAGCAGCCCGGACAGTAGGGCCTATGGCTACACCTTC. Amino acids: CASSPDSRAYGYTF. The full variable domain, its missing parts supplied by reference TRBV5-1 and TRBJ1-2, is KAGVTQTPRYLIKTRGQQVTLSCSPISGHRSVSWYQQTPGQGLQFLFEYFSETQRNKGNFPGRFSGRQFSNSRSEMNVSTLELGDSALYLCASSPDSRAYGYTFGSGTRLTVV.

The rearrangement links TRBV7-2 to TRBJ2-5, with D maybe TRBD1 (7 bases). Trimming removed 4 bases from V and 7 bases from J, with 19 bases in between. Germline loops: CDR1 SGHTA, CDR2 FQGNSA. The CDR3 length is 15 residues. The CDR3 here is CASSSQGGEAGTQYF. The CDR3 coding sequence is TGTGCCAGCAGCTCGCAGGGGGGAGAGGCGGGGACCCAGTACTTC.

This clonotype appeared many times. This sequence joins TRBV20-1 and TRBJ2-3, with TRBD2 matching over 13 bases. The length of the CDR3 is 15 residues. The trim removed 6 bases at V and 4 bases at J, leaving 7 bases unmatched. From germline, CDR1 is DFQATT and CDR2 SNEGSKA (reference sequence). CDR3 sequence (DNA): TGCAGTGCGTTACTAGCGGGGGGGGTTCCAGATACGCAGTATTTT. Protein product: CSALLAGGVPDTQYF.

V and J are TRBV30 and TRBJ1-2; the D is unclear. V lost 4 bases and J lost 6, with 18 bases in between. The CDR3 contains 14 residues. Germline-derived CDR1 and CDR2 are GTSNPN and SVGIG (reference sequence). The CDR3 DNA sequence: TGTGCCTGGAACGATGGAGACCAAGCGGATGGCTACACCTTC. Translation gives CAWNDGDQADGYTF.